This is a list of T cell receptor beta chains from one sample in a study of vaccination and CD4 T cells after COVID-19. From the PCR reads, TCRdb called clonotypes with MiXCR, one entry per CDR3 protein. In the table there are tens of thousands of distinct CDR3 sequences, 50% of which are singletons. These receptors' antigens are unknown. The sequencing here drew on CD4+ T cells from blood, cultured in vitro, taken before SARS-CoV-2 vaccination. Every receptor here comes from a human donor who received a COVID-19 vaccine. Each CDR3 is given with its conserved first and last residue. A D gene is named only where the DNA matches it firmly. Clone size is given for some rows only: seen once, a few or many times, or a class if the clone is expanded.

v_call	clone_size	j_call	d_call	cdr3_length	cdr3_aa	cdr3_nt
TRBV2	once	TRBJ2-2	TRBD2	14	CASSSGGAVGELFF	TGTGCCAGCAGTAGCGGGGGGGCGGTCGGGGAGCTGTTTTTT
TRBV7-8	few	TRBJ2-7	TRBD1	15	CASSLDRVPGYEQYF	TGTGCCAGCAGCTTGGACAGGGTTCCCGGGTACGAGCAGTACTTC
TRBV20-1	-	TRBJ1-1	-	12	CSAKSGGTEAFF	TGCAGTGCTAAAAGCGGAGGGACTGAAGCTTTCTTT
TRBV28	-	TRBJ1-1	-	13	CASSPTQPPEAFF	TGTGCCAGCAGCCCAACCCAACCTCCTGAAGCTTTCTTT
TRBV19	few	TRBJ2-7	-	13	CASSMRPAYEQYF	TGTGCCAGTAGTATGCGGCCAGCCTACGAGCAGTACTTC
TRBV24-1	-	TRBJ2-7	TRBD2	15	CATSPLAAPTYEQYF	TGTGCCACCAGCCCACTAGCGGCGCCCACCTACGAGCAGTACTTC
TRBV5-1	-	TRBJ1-6	TRBD1	14	CSSAAGGYNSPLHF	TGCTCCAGCGCGGCAGGGGGCTATAATTCACCCCTCCACTTT
TRBV2	-	TRBJ2-5	TRBD1	14	CASSEDRGRETQYF	TGTGCCAGCAGTGAAGACAGGGGAAGAGAGACCCAGTACTTC
TRBV24-1	-	TRBJ2-5	-	14	CATSGPSRGETQYF	TGTGCCACCAGTGGCCCGTCCAGGGGAGAGACCCAGTACTTC
TRBV19	-	TRBJ1-6	-	17	CASSRNPPGGRNSPLHF	TGTGCCAGTAGCCGCAACCCCCCGGGTGGTAGGAATTCACCCCTCCACTTT
TRBV5-1	few	TRBJ2-3	TRBD2	16	CASSLRLAGSTDTQYF	TGCGCCAGCAGCTTGCGCCTAGCGGGAAGCACAGATACGCAGTATTTT
TRBV11-2	-	TRBJ2-5	-	13	CASSLEDKGTQYF	TGTGCCAGCAGCTTAGAGGACAAGGGGACCCAGTACTTC
TRBV2	few	TRBJ1-1	-	15	CASSEGGSRNTEAFF	TGTGCCAGCAGTGAAGGGGGGAGCAGGAACACTGAAGCTTTCTTT
TRBV5-1	few	TRBJ1-2	TRBD1	15	CASSPRTGGNYGYTF	TGCGCCAGCAGCCCCAGGACAGGGGGCAACTATGGCTACACCTTC
TRBV20-1	few	TRBJ1-1	TRBD1	14	CSARPYRGLGEAFF	TGCAGTGCTAGACCCTACAGGGGGCTCGGTGAAGCTTTCTTT
TRBV10-2	-	TRBJ1-6	TRBD1	16	CASMGREGAANSPLHF	TGCGCCAGCATGGGTCGGGAGGGGGCAGCTAATTCACCCCTCCACTTT
TRBV10-3	few	TRBJ1-2	TRBD1	13	CAITLGTGGSYTF	TGTGCCATCACCCTCGGGACAGGGGGCAGCTACACCTTC
TRBV20-1	few	TRBJ2-7	-	12	CSASPGSYEQYF	TGCAGTGCTAGTCCGGGTTCCTACGAGCAGTACTTC
TRBV30	-	TRBJ2-1	TRBD1	16	CAWRRMTGGKGNEQFF	TGTGCCTGGAGGCGCATGACAGGGGGCAAGGGCAATGAGCAGTTCTTC
TRBV29-1	-	TRBJ1-2	-	10	CSVDSYGYTF	TGCAGCGTTGACAGCTATGGCTACACCTTC
TRBV29-1	-	TRBJ2-5	TRBD1	14	CSVENLGQQETQYF	TGCAGCGTTGAGAATTTGGGACAGCAAGAGACCCAGTACTTC
TRBV19	few	TRBJ1-2	-	15	CASIYGTDTARGYTF	TGTGCCAGTATTTACGGGACGGATACAGCCCGTGGCTACACCTTC
TRBV10-3	-	TRBJ1-2	-	12	CAISEGSRGYTF	TGTGCCATCAGTGAGGGATCTCGTGGCTACACCTTC
TRBV2	few	TRBJ2-3	-	15	CASGRGGSSTDTQYF	TGTGCCAGTGGCCGTGGGGGATCTAGCACAGATACGCAGTATTTT
TRBV11-3	once	TRBJ2-3	TRBD2	19	CASSFGLAGGHLVEDTQYF	TGTGCCAGCAGCTTCGGACTAGCGGGGGGGCATCTTGTAGAAGATACGCAGTATTTT
TRBV6-1	-	TRBJ1-2	TRBD1	15	CASSVGQGKVYGYTF	TGTGCCAGCAGTGTGGGACAGGGGAAGGTCTATGGCTACACCTTC
TRBV19	-	TRBJ1-1	-	14	CASSIAGFRTEAFF	TGTGCCAGTAGTATAGCCGGTTTTAGGACTGAAGCTTTCTTT
TRBV7-7	-	TRBJ2-1	-	13	CASSRGQNNEQFF	TGTGCCAGCAGCCGAGGACAGAACAATGAGCAGTTCTTC
TRBV12-3/TRBV12-4	-	TRBJ2-3	-	14	CASSPYGDTDTQYF	TGTGCCAGCAGCCCATACGGCGACACAGATACGCAGTATTTT
TRBV5-1	-	TRBJ2-5	TRBD2	16	CASSLDGTRVQETQYF	TGCGCCAGCAGCTTGGACGGGACTAGGGTTCAAGAGACCCAGTACTTC
TRBV2	-	TRBJ2-2	-	15	CASRTGVWNTGGLFF	TGTGCCAGCAGAACAGGGGTTTGGAACACCGGGGGGCTGTTTTTT
TRBV5-6	few	TRBJ1-5	-	12	CASSGSNQPQHF	TGTGCCAGCAGTGGTAGCAATCAGCCCCAGCATTTT
TRBV6-5	few	TRBJ2-1	-	14	CASSYNPAFNEQFF	TGTGCCAGCAGTTATAACCCCGCGTTCAATGAGCAGTTCTTC
TRBV6-1	-	TRBJ1-3	-	16	CACKFTRGGSGNTIYF	TGTGCCTGCAAATTCACCCGGGGAGGTTCTGGAAACACCATATATTTT
TRBV10-3	-	TRBJ1-3	-	12	CAIRDSGNTIYF	TGTGCCATCAGGGACTCTGGAAACACCATATATTTT
TRBV9	-	TRBJ1-4	-	14	CASSVSGGDEKLFF	TGTGCCAGCAGCGTGAGCGGAGGCGATGAAAAACTGTTTTTT
TRBV20-1	few	TRBJ2-3	-	14	CSASPGTLEDTQYF	TGCAGTGCTAGCCCCGGGACTCTCGAAGATACGCAGTATTTT
TRBV7-2	-	TRBJ2-3	TRBD1	14	CASKRTGNTDTQYF	TGTGCCAGCAAACGGACAGGAAACACAGATACGCAGTATTTT
TRBV12-5	-	TRBJ2-5	TRBD1	14	CASGATGGTGTQYF	TGTGCTAGTGGTGCCACAGGGGGAACGGGGACCCAGTACTTC
TRBV6-1	-	TRBJ2-7	TRBD1	15	CASSIEPGQVYEQYF	TGTGCCAGCAGCATAGAACCGGGACAGGTCTACGAGCAGTACTTC
TRBV6-5	-	TRBJ2-2	TRBD1	14	CASSSPTGPGELFF	TGTGCCAGCAGTTCCCCGACAGGGCCCGGGGAGCTGTTTTTT
TRBV30	few	TRBJ2-3	-	12	CAWSQTRDTQYF	TGTGCCTGGAGTCAAACGCGGGATACGCAGTATTTT
TRBV5-1	-	TRBJ1-1	TRBD1	14	CASSLRQGNTEAFF	TGCGCCAGCAGCTTACGACAGGGGAACACTGAAGCTTTCTTT
TRBV30	few	TRBJ1-5	-	14	CAWAARGGFQPQHF	TGTGCCTGGGCCGCCCGCGGGGGTTTTCAGCCCCAGCATTTT
TRBV5-5	-	TRBJ1-6	-	14	CASSLVGRNSPLHF	TGTGCCAGCAGCTTGGTAGGGAGGAATTCACCCCTCCACTTT
TRBV24-1	few	TRBJ2-5	-	15	CATSDFGQGGETQYF	TGTGCCACCAGTGATTTTGGGCAGGGTGGAGAGACCCAGTACTTC
TRBV7-9	-	TRBJ1-5	-	19	CASSLDLGTGWGSNQPQHF	TGTGCCAGCAGCTTAGATTTGGGAACAGGTTGGGGTAGCAATCAGCCCCAGCATTTT
TRBV10-3	-	TRBJ2-1	-	14	CAISDDSFYNEQFF	TGTGCCATCAGTGATGACTCCTTCTACAATGAGCAGTTCTTC